The 7 T cell receptor beta chains below come from one sample, sequenced in a study of blood T cell repertoires in COVID-19. The table came from immunoSEQ multiplex PCR; TCRdb's copy has only in-frame clones and leaves some out. The sample has approximately 320,000 clones, roughly 87% seen once. Sequencing used PBMCs or T cells enriched from blood (not recorded which). These receptors came from a woman aged 18 to 35 who had recovered from COVID-19.

The chain links TRBV5-4 to TRBJ1-1; possibly TRBD1 for D (6 bases). V lost 3 bases, J lost 1 base, and 10 bases lay in between. The CDR3 contains 14 residues. Germline CDR1 is SGHNT and CDR2 is YYREEE (reference sequence). CDR3 sequence: CASSSRGGNTEAFF. The CDR3 DNA is TGTGCCAGCAGCTCGAGGGGGGGGAACACTGAAGCTTTCTTT.

V usage is TRBV28 and J usage is TRBJ1-4, with TRBD1 identical over 7 bases. This CDR3 region has 15 residues. The germline V gene encodes CDR1 MDHEN and CDR2 SYDVKM. The junction had 5 bases not matched to a gene; V was cut back by 2 bases and J by 5 bases. The CDR3: CASSLIGTDNEKLFF. DNA for the CDR3: TGTGCCAGCAGTTTAATAGGGACAGACAATGAAAAACTGTTTTTT.

This clone has only a few counts. Other nucleotide sequences in the sample specify the same CDR3. The chain recombines TRBV29-1 with TRBJ1-1, with D uncertain. The germline gives CDR1 SQVTM, CDR2 ANQGSEA. CDR3 size: 13 residues. The V and J ends lost 0 bases and 3 bases respectively, with 8 bases between them. CDR3 bases: TGCAGCGTTGAAGATCGGGGTTACACTGAAGCTTTCTTT. Its protein product is CSVEDRGYTEAFF. The full variable domain, its missing parts supplied by reference TRBV29-1 and TRBJ1-1, is SAVISQKPSRDICQRGTSLTIQCQVDSQVTMMFWYRQQPGQSLTLIATANQGSEATYESGFVIDKFPISRPNLTFSTLTVSNMSPEDSSIYLCSVEDRGYTEAFFGQGTRLTVV.

The J gene is TRBJ2-5, the V gene TRBV28, with no clear D. This CDR3 comprises 13 residues. V lost 3 bases, J lost 7 bases, and 12 bases lay in between. Germline V gene sequence: CDR1 MDHEN, CDR2 SYDVKM. CDR3 nucleotide sequence: TGTGCCAGCAGTTTTATTGGCAGTGGGACCCAGTACTTC. Translating gives CASSFIGSGTQYF.

This clone has only a few counts. V gene TRBV2 combines with J gene TRBJ1-5; weak D call: TRBD1 (5 bases). Germline CDR1 is SNHLY and CDR2 is FYNNEI. With 8 bases removed from V and 6 bases from J, the gap between germline ends came to 17 bases. The CDR3 spans 14 residues. The CDR3 loop is CASGWGGMFQPQHF. The CDR3 region has the DNA TGTGCCAGCGGCTGGGGGGGGATGTTTCAGCCCCAGCATTTT.

The chain combines TRBV5-1 with TRBJ2-7, with D possibly being TRBD1 (6 bases). V was pared by 4 bases and J by 3 bases, with 11 bases between. This CDR3 has 13 amino acids. Germline V gene lookup returns CDR1 SGHRS and CDR2 YFSETQ. CDR3 DNA: TGCGCCAGCAGCAACACAGGGAGCTACGAGCAGTACTTC. It encodes CASSNTGSYEQYF.

The genes are TRBV4-3 and TRBJ2-3; weak D call: TRBD1 (6 bases). Germline V gives CDR1 LGHNA, CDR2 YSLEER. The CDR3 is 16 residues long. V shed 0 bases and J shed 6 bases, with 16 bases lying between them. CDR3 nucleotides: TGCGCCAGCAGCCAAGATTGGGGGCTTCCGGCGGATACGCAGTATTTT. Translating it yields CASSQDWGLPADTQYF.